This entry concerns a single TCR beta chain. This sample stems from a study of blood T cell repertoires in COVID-19. Study summary: Specimens from acute and convalescent COVID-19 originated in the United States, Italy and Spain. From T cells, B-cell-depleted T cells, or PBMCs came the material, which was cDNA or gDNA.

Original handling: Reference gene primer amplification in the assay estimated nucleated cell counts. Method: immunoSEQ multiplex PCR; TCRdb's copy keeps in-frame clones and lacks some. The V and J calls and the clone size are those of that table, but D and trimming were determined from the DNA. The data contain approximately 180,000 clones, around 85% of them seen just once; the ten biggest clones take up 15% to 20%. Seattle patients were enrolled while actively infected and followed longitudinally. The sample was peripheral blood. The TCR comes from a person in their 70s with COVID-19, enrolled during active disease.

This CDR3 is CASSLGSGLNTEAFF. CDR3 coding DNA: TGTGCCAGCAGCTTGGGCTCCGGGTTGAACACTGAAGCTTTCTTT. The J gene is TRBJ1-1, the V gene TRBV5-5; D is uncertain. With 0 bases removed from V and 0 bases from J, the gap between germline ends came to 9 bases. CDR3 size: 15 residues. Germline V lookup: CDR1 SGHKS, CDR2 YYEKEE (reference sequence).